This TCR beta chain was recorded in a study of T-cell memory formation after mild COVID-19. Study results and caveats: Second-wave clones that peaked on day 37 lacked confirmed SARS-CoV-2 specificity. Later expanders leaned toward CD4+, whereas clones contracting from day 15 to 85 were balanced CD4/CD8.

V lost 0 bases and J lost 6, with 5 bases in between. The CDR3 loop spans 13 amino acids. Per germline, CDR1 MNHEY and CDR2 SVGAGI. As concerns this clonotype: What it recognizes is unknown.

TCRdb re-analysed the 5' RACE reads in MiXCR, keeping a single row per CDR3 protein. The table shows about 90,000 distinct CDR3 sequences, with over 12% occurring only once. The V call is TRBV6-5, the J call TRBJ2-2, with D unclear. Sequencing was carried out using PBMCs or a T cell subset sorted from them (not recorded which). The TCR originated in a man younger than 35 who had mild COVID-19 (a few samples of this study predate the infection). Cell type and time point are not known. CDR3 amino acids: CASSYSGPGELFF. The CDR3 DNA is TGTGCCAGCAGTTACTCAGGTCCCGGGGAGCTGTTTTTT.